These 22 T cell receptor beta chains were all obtained from the same sample, sequenced in a study of T cell responses to AZD1222 COVID-19 vaccine. Clones were read by immunoSEQ multiplex PCR, and TCRdb kept only the in-frame ones, dropping some. The repertoire consists of about 64,000 clones, with about 93% occurring once and the leading ten covering 6.3%. This specimen was peripheral blood, taken 28 days after the second dose of the MenACWY control vaccine. Source of these receptors: an adult who received the MenACWY meningococcal vaccine as a control.

The genes are TRBV3-1 (or the pseudogene TRBV3-2) and TRBJ1-4; TRBD1 is a possible D gene (6 bases). This CDR3 is 16 amino acids long. Between the trimmed V and J ends, which lost 1 base and 1 base, there was a span of 10 bases. Germline V gene sequence: CDR1 LGHDT, CDR2 YNNKEL (reference sequence). This CDR3 reads CASSQAPGVTNEKLFF. As DNA, the CDR3 is TGTGCCAGCAGCCAAGCCCCAGGGGTAACTAATGAAAAACTGTTTTTT.

This clone has only a few counts. The V and J genes are TRBV28 and TRBJ1-2; TRBD1 aligns across 10 bases. V lost 9 bases to trimming and J lost 8 bases; unmatched junction nucleotides: 12. From germline, CDR1 is MDHEN and CDR2 SYDVKM. The CDR3 runs 14 residues. The CDR3 is CASRGTGESEGYTF. Here the CDR3 DNA reads TGTGCCAGTCGAGGGACAGGGGAATCGGAGGGCTACACCTTC.

The chain links TRBV5-1 to TRBJ1-1; D gene unclear. V was shortened by 1 base and J by 4 bases, with 14 bases between the two germline ends. This CDR3 region has 15 residues. CDR1 SGHRS and CDR2 YFSETQ come from the germline V gene. The CDR3 loop is CASSLIRDLSTEAFF. As DNA, the CDR3 is TGCGCCAGCAGCTTGATACGGGATTTGAGCACTGAAGCTTTCTTT.

J is TRBJ2-3 and V is TRBV3-1 (or the pseudogene TRBV3-2); D is perhaps TRBD2 (6 bases). Germline loops: CDR1 LGHDT, CDR2 YNNKEL (reference sequence). This CDR3 spans 16 amino acids. Trimming stripped 2 bases from V and 6 bases from J, with 18 bases between. The CDR3 DNA is TGTGCCAGCAGCCAAAACGATCGCGGCGCGGGGGATACGCAGTATTTT. The encoded protein is CASSQNDRGAGDTQYF.

The V call is TRBV27, the J call TRBJ2-5; D gene ambiguous. Trimming took 4 bases from V and 2 from J, leaving 8 bases between them. The length of the CDR3 is 13 residues. Germline CDR1 and CDR2: MNHEY and SMNVEV (reference sequence). Here the CDR3 reads CASSYYGQETQYF. In DNA form, the CDR3 reads TGTGCCAGCAGTTATTATGGGCAAGAGACCCAGTACTTC.

This clone came up a few times. This chain uses TRBV7-9 with TRBJ1-1; tentative D call: TRBD1 (5 bases). CDR3 length: 14 amino acids. Germline V lookup: CDR1 SEHNR, CDR2 FQNEAQ (reference sequence). V lost 4 bases and J 6 bases, leaving 15 bases between the germline ends. CDR3 protein: CASSYTLGTSEAFF. In nucleotides, the CDR3 is TGTGCCAGCAGCTACACCTTGGGGACCTCTGAAGCTTTCTTT.

This clone was seen just once. The chain links TRBV18 to TRBJ1-5; 12 nucleotides agree with TRBD1. J was trimmed by 4 bases and V by 6 bases; bases with no gene match: 7. Germline loops: CDR1 KGHSH, CDR2 LQKENI. The CDR3 runs to 16 residues. DNA for the CDR3: TGTGCCAGCTCTCCCGGGACAGGGGGCCTTAATCAGCCCCAGCATTTT. This gives the protein CASSPGTGGLNQPQHF.

The gene calls are TRBV29-1 and TRBJ1-1; D gene ambiguous. The CDR3 loop spans 13 amino acids. Germline V lookup: CDR1 SQVTM, CDR2 ANQGSEA. The germline V and J ends were trimmed by 3 bases and 0 bases, with 8 bases remaining between them. CDR3 amino acids: CSVEKGVNTEAFF. The CDR3 DNA sequence: TGCAGCGTTGAGAAAGGAGTGAACACTGAAGCTTTCTTT.

The V call is TRBV11-2, the J call TRBJ1-2; 8 bases are a match to TRBD1. V shed 0 bases and J 8 bases; nucleotides not matched to a gene: 5. The CDR3 consists of 14 residues. Germline assignment: CDR1 SGHAT and CDR2 FQNNGV. DNA of the CDR3: TGTGCCAGCAGCTTAGATGACAGGGGCGAGGGCTACACCTTC. It yields the protein CASSLDDRGEGYTF.

The chain couples TRBV27 to TRBJ1-3; D unclear. CDR3 length equals 13 residues. Germline V gives CDR1 MNHEY, CDR2 SMNVEV (reference sequence). Trimming pared 2 bases from V and 4 bases from J, leaving 6 bases between. The CDR3 sequence is CASSLREGNTIYF. The CDR3, as DNA: TGTGCCAGCAGTTTAAGAGAGGGAAACACCATATATTTT.

The chain combines TRBV3-1 (or the pseudogene TRBV3-2) with TRBJ2-2; D ambiguous. V was trimmed by 4 bases and J by 0 bases, leaving 6 bases between them. The CDR3 runs 14 residues. Germline V gene sequence: CDR1 LGHDT, CDR2 YNNKEL (reference sequence). CDR3 residues: CASSRRTNTGELFF. CDR3 in DNA: TGTGCCAGCAGCCGGCGGACGAACACCGGGGAGCTGTTTTTT.

V and J are TRBV5-4 and TRBJ2-5, with 11 bases that match TRBD2. Losses at the gene ends were 0 bases for V and 6 bases for J; bases not matched to a gene: 1. From germline, CDR1 is SGHNT and CDR2 YYREEE (reference sequence). The CDR3 contains 14 residues. The CDR3 sequence is CASSLGLAGKTQYF. CDR3 DNA: TGTGCCAGCAGCTTGGGACTAGCGGGAAAGACCCAGTACTTC. Together with reference TRBV5-4 and TRBJ2-5, the CDR3 gives the full variable domain: ETGVTQSPTHLIKTRGQQVTLRCSSQSGHNTVSWYQQALGQGPQFIFQYYREEENGRGNFPPRFSGLQFPNYSSELNVNALELDDSALYLCASSLGLAGKTQYFGPGTRLLVL.

The chain couples TRBV15 to TRBJ1-1; 8 bases are shared with TRBD1. Trimming cost V 3 bases and J 3 bases; bases outside gene matches: 12. The CDR3 extends over 17 amino acids. Germline values: CDR1 LNHNV, CDR2 YYDKDF (reference sequence). The CDR3 DNA sequence: TGTGCCACCAGCAGGATGGAGTCAGGGGGCCTGTACACTGAAGCTTTCTTT. The encoded protein is CATSRMESGGLYTEAFF.

This chain connects TRBV5-1 to TRBJ2-3; 9 nucleotides match TRBD2. J gave up 7 bases and V 3 bases, and 12 bases lay outside the gene matches. The CDR3 runs 16 residues. Germline values: CDR1 SGHRS, CDR2 YFSETQ. The CDR3 DNA follows: TGCGCCAGCAGCTCGGAGCGTAGCGGGAGTCGGCATACGCAGTATTTT. Its translation: CASSSERSGSRHTQYF.

J is TRBJ2-7 and V is TRBV28; no definite D call. The CDR3 extends over 15 amino acids. Germline CDR1 is MDHEN and CDR2 is SYDVKM. The V and J ends lost 2 bases and 4 bases respectively, with 15 bases between them. CDR3 sequence reads: CASSLDPLRGYEQYF. Here the CDR3 DNA reads TGTGCCAGCAGTTTAGACCCGCTCCGTGGGTACGAGCAGTACTTC. The full variable domain, its missing parts supplied by reference TRBV28 and TRBJ2-7, is DVKVTQSSRYLVKRTGEKVFLECVQDMDHENMFWYRQDPGLGLRLIYFSYDVKMKEKGDIPEGYSVSREKKERFSLILESASTNQTSMYLCASSLDPLRGYEQYFGPGTRLTVT.

This chain connects TRBV9 to TRBJ2-2, with D hard to call. V gave up 0 bases and J gave up 6 bases, with 3 bases separating them. The germline CDR1 and CDR2 sequences are SGDLS and YYNGEE. The CDR3 has 12 residues. The CDR3 loop reads CASSVGSGELFF. CDR3 bases: TGTGCCAGCAGCGTAGGGTCCGGGGAGCTGTTTTTT.

This rearrangement joins TRBV24-1 to TRBJ2-3, with TRBD2 as a possible D gene (5 bases). CDR3 size: 13 residues. Trimming pared 7 bases from V and 3 bases from J, leaving 10 bases between. The germline V gene has CDR1 KGHDR and CDR2 SFDVKD. This CDR3 is CATSLRGTDTQYF. CDR3 nucleotides: TGTGCCACCAGCCTCCGGGGAACAGATACGCAGTATTTT.

The chain recombines TRBV5-1 with TRBJ1-5; the D gene is possibly TRBD1 (5 bases). This CDR3 is built from 15 residues. The V gene lost 1 base and the J gene lost 0 bases, with 8 bases spanning the gap. In germline, CDR1 is SGHRS, CDR2 YFSETQ. The CDR3 sequence: CASSLLGDSNQPQHF. The CDR3 DNA sequence: TGCGCCAGCAGCTTGTTGGGGGATAGCAATCAGCCCCAGCATTTT.

This rearrangement joins TRBV5-1 to TRBJ2-7, with 7 bases fitting TRBD1. The CDR3 is made up of 15 amino acids. V lost 0 bases, J lost 5 bases, and 8 bases stayed unmatched. The germline V gene encodes CDR1 SGHRS and CDR2 YFSETQ. CDR3: CASSLAGTDLHEQYF. The DNA for the CDR3 is TGCGCCAGCAGCTTGGCCGGGACAGACCTACACGAGCAGTACTTC. The full variable domain, rest sourced from reference TRBV5-1 and TRBJ2-7, is KAGVTQTPRYLIKTRGQQVTLSCSPISGHRSVSWYQQTPGQGLQFLFEYFSETQRNKGNFPGRFSGRQFSNSRSEMNVSTLELGDSALYLCASSLAGTDLHEQYFGPGTRLTVT.

In its sample, this clone is medium-sized. The CDR3 reads CASSIDGRFNQPQHF. For the CDR3, the DNA is TGTGCCAGTAGTATAGATGGAAGGTTCAATCAGCCCCAGCATTTT. The chain has TRBV19 and TRBJ1-5, with D hard to call. Germline V gene data show CDR1 as LNHDA and CDR2 as SQIVND (reference sequence). V lost 0 bases and J lost 3, with 9 bases in between. The CDR3 spans 15 residues.

The rearrangement joins TRBV6-5 to TRBJ2-7; the match to TRBD2 covers 7 bases. The CDR3 runs to 14 residues. The V and J ends lost 8 bases and 2 bases, in that order; junction bases with no gene match: 9. CDR1 and CDR2 (germline): MNHEY, SVGAGI. The CDR3: CASRLGGDPYEQYF. Here the CDR3 DNA reads TGTGCCAGCCGCTTGGGAGGGGATCCCTACGAGCAGTACTTC.

For the CDR3, the DNA is TGTGCCAGCAGTGAACTAGCGGGAGGCTACAATGAGCAGTTCTTC. This sequence encodes CASSELAGGYNEQFF. The chain has TRBV2 and TRBJ2-1; 11 bases agree with TRBD2. V trimming: 2 bases; J trimming: 3 bases; junction bases outside the gene matches: 0. In germline, CDR1 is SNHLY, CDR2 FYNNEI. This CDR3 is 15 amino acids long. The variable domain in full, completed from reference TRBV2 and TRBJ2-1, reads EPEVTQTPSHQVTQMGQEVILRCVPISNHLYFYWYRQILGQKVEFLVSFYNNEISEKSEIFDDQFSVERPDGSNFTLKIRSTKLEDSAMYFCASSELAGGYNEQFFGPGTRLTVL.